This TCR beta chain was identified during a study of cytomegalovirus exposure and HLA in healthy donors. As concerns this clone: Antigen unknown.

The CDR3 length is 13 residues. Trimming left V 6 bases short and J 8 bases short, with 16 bases between. CDR1 is MDHEN and CDR2 is SYDVKM in the germline V gene. Notes on the study in general: Rarity characterized most TCR sequences, yet some public TCRs appeared in many donors. A likely sequencing artifact accounted for one observed cluster of highly shared sequence variants. Association with HLA alleles at 0.05 false discovery rate was found for about 17,000 TCR beta sequences in a later analysis.

13 Jbeta primers and 60 Vbeta primers were used for the PCR. Profiled with immunoSEQ multiplex PCR; TCRdb holds only in-frame clones, not every one. The repertoire shows some 120,000 clones; the top ten hold 6.5% to 7%. The chain carries TRBV28 and TRBJ1-1; no firm D call. Sequenced sample: PBMCs. The clonotype originates from a man aged 35 to 55 in good health and CMV-seropositive. CDR3 sequence: CASSTNEAGEAFF. The CDR3, as DNA: TGTGCCAGCAGCACAAATGAGGCGGGAGAAGCTTTCTTT.